The clone carrying this T cell receptor beta chain was seen a few times. A second roughly 6 to 12 cycle PCR used barcoded and J-beta primers. The template-switch adaptor was a 5' adaptor with 12 random nucleotides. It tagged each cDNA molecule. TCRdb re-derived calls from the 5' RACE reads in MiXCR, one entry per CDR3 protein. Among 750,000 to 1,000,000 distinct CDR3 sequences listed, about 27% were seen once. This entry belongs to a study of blood T cells in healthy people across ages. There are 15 residues in the CDR3. V gave up 2 bases and J gave up 2 bases; unmatched junction bases: 4. Germline loops: CDR1 SGDLS, CDR2 YYNGEE. The same data also contributed to another study, on T cells of mothers and their children.

The chain couples TRBV9 to TRBJ1-2, with 9 nucleotides matching TRBD1. The specimen was blood. The origin of this receptor is a middle-aged woman in good health. This chain's CDR3 is CASSVSGTGNYGYTF. The CDR3 DNA reads TGTGCCAGCAGCGTCTCCGGGACAGGGAACTATGGCTACACCTTC.